The T cell receptor beta chain described here comes from a study of cytomegalovirus exposure and HLA in healthy donors. This PCR relied on a set of 60 Vbeta primers and 13 Jbeta primers. The table came from immunoSEQ multiplex PCR; TCRdb's copy has only in-frame clones and leaves some out. The sample yields approximately 200,000 clones, 82% seen once. From germline, CDR1 is SGHDT and CDR2 YYEEEE. The CDR3 has 15 amino acids. V gave up 0 bases and J gave up 5 bases; unmatched junction bases: 6. In the case of this clone: What it binds is not known.

General observations from the study: Among donors in an Asian-associated ancestry cluster, a later analysis reportedly found fewer N-insertions than the roughly 670-donor mean. Specificity of a few CMV-associated chains for CMV antigens was verified in vitro. With further analysis later on, most CMV-associated TCR beta chains appeared HLA-restricted. Earlier analysis looked at TCR beta V segments, and most were productive about 87% or about 30% of the time.

The sequenced material came from PBMCs. The genes are TRBV5-6 and TRBJ2-5; 8 bases fit TRBD2. The receptor was isolated from a woman in her forties or fifties in good health and CMV-seropositive. The CDR3 loop reads CASSLGVAGKETQYF. DNA for the CDR3: TGTGCCAGCAGCTTGGGGGTAGCGGGAAAGGAGACCCAGTACTTC.